Described below is a single TCR beta chain sequence and its context. This sample is drawn from a study of blood T cell repertoires in COVID-19. CDR3 length equals 13 residues. The germline V gene has CDR1 MNHEY and CDR2 SMNVEV (reference sequence). Trimming pared 5 bases from V and 4 bases from J, leaving 9 bases between. Participants were aged roughly 18 to 90 years, lived in about two dozen US areas, and enrolled virtually. Recovery among Cohort 3 donors was established by two negative PCRs, clearance, or symptom resolution. Some clones are missing from TCRdb's copy, which holds only in-frame ones; the method was immunoSEQ multiplex PCR. The sample contains about 130,000 clones, roughly four fifths of which appear only once.

The chain joins TRBV27 to TRBJ1-5, with D unresolved. The clonotype was recovered from a man younger than 45 who had recovered from COVID-19. Sequenced material: PBMCs or T cells enriched from blood (not recorded which). The CDR3 DNA sequence: TGTGCCAGCAGTCCCTCGGGGAATCAGCCCCAGCATTTT. Protein sequence: CASSPSGNQPQHF.